Listed below are T cell receptor beta chains from one sample, sequenced in a study of OX40 agonist ivuxolimab in advanced cancers. Repertoires were generated with immunoSEQ multiplex PCR, while TCRdb's copy carries only in-frame clones and drops some. The profile shows more than 60,000 clones, about 94% of them singletons. The input for sequencing was CD4+ or CD8+ T cells sorted from blood, taken in a trial of the OX40 agonist ivuxolimab. The origin of the receptors is an adult with an advanced solid tumor such as melanoma, head and neck, liver or kidney cancer. Each CDR3 is given with its conserved first and last residue. A D gene is named only where the DNA matches it firmly. The size field is filled for only some rows; it gives once, few, many or a size class.

abundance: once
d_gene: TRBD2
v_gene: TRBV7-8
j_gene: TRBJ2-7
CDR3aa: CASSLGRDYKQYF
CDR3nt: TGTGCCAGCAGCTTAGGGCGGGACTACAAGCAGTACTTC

abundance: .
d_gene: TRBD2
v_gene: TRBV9
j_gene: TRBJ2-5
CDR3aa: CASSVPGVAGDGETQYF
CDR3nt: TGTGCCAGCAGCGTACCCGGAGTAGCGGGAGATGGGGAGACCCAGTACTTC

abundance: .
d_gene: TRBD2
v_gene: TRBV10-3
j_gene: TRBJ2-7
CDR3aa: CAISETSGGYEQYF
CDR3nt: TGTGCCATCAGTGAGACTAGCGGAGGCTACGAGCAGTACTTC

abundance: few
d_gene: .
v_gene: TRBV27
j_gene: TRBJ2-1
CDR3aa: CASSVAQGPAFKQFF
CDR3nt: TGTGCCAGCAGCGTCGCACAAGGACCGGCCTTCAAGCAGTTCTTC

abundance: .
d_gene: TRBD2
v_gene: TRBV9
j_gene: TRBJ2-2
CDR3aa: CASSVGLAGVPGELFF
CDR3nt: TGTGCCAGCAGCGTAGGACTAGCGGGAGTCCCCGGGGAGCTGTTTTTT

abundance: .
d_gene: .
v_gene: TRBV10-3
j_gene: TRBJ2-1
CDR3aa: CAISEKDGGFSYNEQFF
CDR3nt: TGTGCCATCAGTGAGAAGGATGGCGGCTTCTCCTACAATGAGCAGTTCTTC

abundance: .
d_gene: .
v_gene: TRBV13
j_gene: TRBJ2-3
CDR3aa: CASSLGGGWDTDTQYF
CDR3nt: TGTGCCAGCAGCTTAGGCGGGGGATGGGACACAGATACGCAGTATTTT

abundance: once
d_gene: TRBD2
v_gene: TRBV7-7
j_gene: TRBJ2-5
CDR3aa: CASSLGLAGGQQETQYF
CDR3nt: TGTGCTAGCAGCTTAGGTCTAGCGGGAGGACAGCAAGAGACCCAGTACTTC

abundance: .
d_gene: TRBD1
v_gene: TRBV7-6
j_gene: TRBJ1-5
CDR3aa: CASSDRQGHLDQPQHF
CDR3nt: TGTGCCAGCAGCGACCGACAGGGACACCTCGATCAGCCCCAGCATTTT

abundance: .
d_gene: TRBD2
v_gene: TRBV27
j_gene: TRBJ2-7
CDR3aa: CATKEAGAPLSYEQYF
CDR3nt: TGTGCCACTAAAGAAGCGGGAGCGCCGCTCTCCTACGAGCAGTACTTC

abundance: once
d_gene: .
v_gene: TRBV2
j_gene: TRBJ1-2
CDR3aa: CASIFRLSGYGYTF
CDR3nt: TGTGCCAGCATCTTCAGGTTATCCGGCTATGGCTACACCTTC

abundance: .
d_gene: .
v_gene: TRBV5-4
j_gene: TRBJ1-1
CDR3aa: CASSLEAAQGAFF
CDR3nt: TGTGCCAGCAGCTTGGAGGCAGCCCAAGGGGCTTTCTTT

abundance: .
d_gene: .
v_gene: TRBV4-2
j_gene: TRBJ2-7
CDR3aa: CASSQEGSGWYEQYF
CDR3nt: TGTGCCAGCAGCCAAGAAGGTAGCGGATGGTACGAGCAGTACTTC

abundance: once
d_gene: .
v_gene: TRBV15
j_gene: TRBJ1-5
CDR3aa: CATSRVTLGQPQHF
CDR3nt: TGTGCCACCAGCAGAGTAACATTGGGTCAGCCCCAGCATTTT

abundance: .
d_gene: TRBD2
v_gene: TRBV5-6
j_gene: TRBJ2-1
CDR3aa: CASSLGSSGISYNEQFF
CDR3nt: TGTGCCAGCAGCTTGGGGTCTAGCGGGATCTCCTACAATGAGCAGTTCTTC

abundance: once
d_gene: TRBD1
v_gene: TRBV28
j_gene: TRBJ1-1
CDR3aa: CASGRQGDTEAFF
CDR3nt: TGTGCCAGCGGACGACAGGGGGACACTGAAGCTTTCTTT

abundance: .
d_gene: .
v_gene: TRBV4-1
j_gene: TRBJ2-1
CDR3aa: CASSQVYRDNNEQFF
CDR3nt: TGCGCCAGCAGCCAAGTTTATAGGGACAACAATGAGCAGTTCTTC

abundance: .
d_gene: .
v_gene: TRBV14
j_gene: TRBJ2-5
CDR3aa: CASSPVGPQLRQETQYF
CDR3nt: TGTGCCAGCAGCCCGGTGGGTCCCCAACTACGCCAAGAGACCCAGTACTTC

abundance: .
d_gene: TRBD2
v_gene: TRBV4-3
j_gene: TRBJ2-3
CDR3aa: CASSQGASGSPTDTQYF
CDR3nt: TGCGCCAGCAGCCAAGGGGCTAGCGGGAGCCCAACAGATACGCAGTATTTT

abundance: .
d_gene: TRBD2
v_gene: TRBV9
j_gene: TRBJ2-5
CDR3aa: CASSVWAGAQYF
CDR3nt: TGTGCCAGCAGCGTCTGGGCGGGAGCTCAGTACTTC

abundance: .
d_gene: TRBD1
v_gene: TRBV7-9
j_gene: TRBJ2-3
CDR3aa: CASSSTGGGTDTQYF
CDR3nt: TGTGCCAGCAGCTCTACAGGGGGCGGCACAGATACGCAGTATTTT

abundance: once
d_gene: .
v_gene: TRBV6-5
j_gene: TRBJ1-3
CDR3aa: CASSYSTVPSGNTIYF
CDR3nt: TGTGCCAGCAGTTACTCGACAGTGCCCTCTGGAAACACCATATATTTT

abundance: .
d_gene: .
v_gene: TRBV5-5
j_gene: TRBJ1-5
CDR3aa: CASSLVSTGQGQDVAQHF
CDR3nt: TGTGCCAGCAGCTTGGTATCTACCGGGCAGGGCCAGGATGTAGCCCAGCATTTT

abundance: .
d_gene: .
v_gene: TRBV7-7
j_gene: TRBJ2-7
CDR3aa: CASSPGLGTEQYF
CDR3nt: TGTGCTAGCAGCCCGGGACTTGGCACGGAGCAGTACTTC

abundance: .
d_gene: TRBD1
v_gene: TRBV29-1
j_gene: TRBJ1-1
CDR3aa: CSVDLGTGITEAFF
CDR3nt: TGCAGCGTTGATTTGGGGACAGGGATCACTGAAGCTTTCTTT

abundance: .
d_gene: .
v_gene: TRBV9
j_gene: TRBJ2-3
CDR3aa: CASSEALRDTQYF
CDR3nt: TGTGCCAGCAGCGAGGCCCTAAGGGATACGCAGTATTTT

abundance: .
d_gene: .
v_gene: TRBV27
j_gene: TRBJ2-2
CDR3aa: CASSSYAQGGGRPGELFF
CDR3nt: TGTGCCAGCAGTTCCTACGCCCAGGGCGGAGGCCGACCCGGGGAGCTGTTTTTT

abundance: once
d_gene: TRBD1
v_gene: TRBV18
j_gene: TRBJ2-5
CDR3aa: CASSEQGASHVSETQYF
CDR3nt: TGTGCCAGCTCAGAACAGGGGGCGAGTCATGTCTCAGAGACCCAGTACTTC

abundance: .
d_gene: .
v_gene: TRBV30
j_gene: TRBJ1-5
CDR3aa: CAWNPGQSNQPQHF
CDR3nt: TGTGCCTGGAATCCGGGACAAAGCAATCAGCCCCAGCATTTT

abundance: .
d_gene: TRBD1
v_gene: TRBV5-5
j_gene: TRBJ1-5
CDR3aa: CASSWGQGENQPQHF
CDR3nt: TGTGCCAGCAGCTGGGGACAGGGGGAGAATCAGCCCCAGCATTTT

abundance: .
d_gene: TRBD2
v_gene: TRBV7-9
j_gene: TRBJ2-2
CDR3aa: CASSLSLGLAGDQTGELFF
CDR3nt: TGTGCCAGCAGCTTATCCTTAGGACTAGCGGGAGACCAAACCGGGGAGCTGTTTTTT

abundance: .
d_gene: .
v_gene: TRBV5-4
j_gene: TRBJ1-3
CDR3aa: CASSLGGSGNTIYF
CDR3nt: TGTGCCAGCAGCTTGGGGGGTTCTGGAAACACCATATATTTT

abundance: few
d_gene: TRBD2
v_gene: TRBV7-8
j_gene: TRBJ2-3
CDR3aa: CASSSRTSGSRDTQYF
CDR3nt: TGTGCCAGCAGCTCGCGGACTAGCGGGAGTAGGGATACGCAGTATTTT

abundance: .
d_gene: .
v_gene: TRBV27
j_gene: TRBJ2-7
CDR3aa: CASRMTGRVHEQYF
CDR3nt: TGTGCCAGCAGGATGACAGGGAGGGTCCACGAGCAGTACTTC

abundance: .
d_gene: TRBD2
v_gene: TRBV7-9
j_gene: TRBJ2-3
CDR3aa: CASSSSLAGGATDTQYF
CDR3nt: TGTGCCAGCAGCTCGTCCCTAGCGGGAGGTGCCACAGATACGCAGTATTTT

abundance: .
d_gene: TRBD1
v_gene: TRBV5-1
j_gene: TRBJ1-3
CDR3aa: CASSQGTGTGNTIYF
CDR3nt: TGCGCCAGCAGCCAGGGGACAGGGACTGGAAACACCATATATTTT

abundance: .
d_gene: .
v_gene: TRBV28
j_gene: TRBJ1-1
CDR3aa: CATGRGSNTEAFF
CDR3nt: TGTGCCACCGGGAGGGGGTCTAACACTGAAGCTTTCTTT

abundance: .
d_gene: .
v_gene: TRBV5-8
j_gene: TRBJ1-2
CDR3aa: CASSLSGAPQLGYTF
CDR3nt: TGTGCCAGCAGCTTGTCCGGGGCCCCACAACTTGGCTACACCTTC

abundance: .
d_gene: TRBD2
v_gene: TRBV6-5
j_gene: TRBJ2-4
CDR3aa: CASSLAVNAKNIQYF
CDR3nt: TGTGCCAGCAGTCTAGCGGTAAATGCCAAAAACATTCAGTACTTC

abundance: .
d_gene: TRBD1
v_gene: TRBV7-9
j_gene: TRBJ2-4
CDR3aa: CASSLAQGSTRDIQYF
CDR3nt: TGTGCCAGCAGCTTAGCACAGGGGAGTACGAGGGACATTCAGTACTTC

abundance: .
d_gene: TRBD2
v_gene: TRBV7-9
j_gene: TRBJ2-1
CDR3aa: CASSSLNTGGSDNEQFF
CDR3nt: TGTGCCAGCAGCTCCCTCAATACGGGAGGGTCGGACAATGAGCAGTTCTTC

abundance: .
d_gene: .
v_gene: TRBV5-6
j_gene: TRBJ2-7
CDR3aa: CASSLVRGEQYF
CDR3nt: TGTGCCAGCAGCTTGGTGCGGGGCGAGCAGTACTTC

abundance: .
d_gene: .
v_gene: TRBV27
j_gene: TRBJ1-5
CDR3aa: CASSLSAAGVAPQHF
CDR3nt: TGTGCCAGCAGTTTAAGCGCGGCGGGGGTTGCGCCCCAGCATTTT

abundance: .
d_gene: .
v_gene: TRBV28
j_gene: TRBJ2-6
CDR3aa: CASSLSGGSHSGANVLTF
CDR3nt: TGTGCCAGCAGTTTAAGTGGCGGGTCACACTCTGGGGCCAACGTCCTGACTTTC

abundance: .
d_gene: TRBD1
v_gene: TRBV6-5
j_gene: TRBJ2-1
CDR3aa: CASQPGQIYNEQFF
CDR3nt: TGTGCCAGTCAACCGGGACAGATTTACAATGAGCAGTTCTTC

abundance: .
d_gene: TRBD1
v_gene: TRBV6-5
j_gene: TRBJ2-7
CDR3aa: CASSYLGGQSYEQYF
CDR3nt: TGTGCCAGCAGTTACTTAGGGGGACAGTCCTACGAGCAGTACTTC

abundance: .
d_gene: .
v_gene: TRBV28
j_gene: TRBJ2-1
CDR3aa: CASSLGRLGLYNEQFF
CDR3nt: TGTGCCAGCAGTTTAGGCAGGCTTGGACTTTACAATGAGCAGTTCTTC

abundance: .
d_gene: .
v_gene: TRBV5-6
j_gene: TRBJ2-7
CDR3aa: CASSSSSYEQYF
CDR3nt: TGTGCCAGCAGCTCGAGCTCCTACGAGCAGTACTTC

abundance: once
d_gene: .
v_gene: TRBV7-9
j_gene: TRBJ2-5
CDR3aa: CASSLSGGQETQYF
CDR3nt: TGTGCCAGCAGCTTATCAGGGGGGCAAGAGACCCAGTACTTC

abundance: .
d_gene: .
v_gene: TRBV28
j_gene: TRBJ2-7
CDR3aa: CASSLAGGAYEQYF
CDR3nt: TGTGCCAGCAGTTTGGCAGGGGGGGCCTACGAGCAGTACTTC